The present entry profiles one T cell receptor beta chain with its context. Its target is unknown. J lost 4 bases, V lost 0 bases, and 9 bases had no gene match. In germline, CDR1 is LGHNA, CDR2 YNFKEQ. The CDR3 loop spans 16 amino acids. These data originate in a study of cytomegalovirus exposure and HLA in healthy donors. Study-wide points: As a later analysis showed, a missense DCLRE1C variant was linked to trimming of TCR beta V- and J-genes.

This PCR relied on a set of 60 Vbeta primers and 13 Jbeta primers. Profiling relied on immunoSEQ multiplex PCR, and the TCRdb table lists in-frame clones only, not all of them. Of about 170,000 clones listed, roughly 81% were seen once; the top ten hold 2% to 2.5%. The receptor was derived from a man between 18 and 35 years old in good health and CMV-seropositive. Sequencing used PBMCs. The rearrangement uses TRBV4-2 and TRBJ2-7, with TRBD1 matching 7 bases. The CDR3 sequence: CASSQETDRAIYEQYF. CDR3 bases: TGTGCCAGCAGCCAAGAGACCGACAGGGCGATATACGAGCAGTACTTC.